These T cell receptor beta chains were read from a single sample in a study of vaccination and CD4 T cells after COVID-19. TCRdb analysed the PCR reads with MiXCR anew, one entry per CDR3 protein. This table holds about 8,100 distinct CDR3 sequences, approximately 65% found once. No antigen has been assigned to these receptors. The material sequenced was CD4+ T cells from blood, cultured in vitro. These receptors all stem from a human donor who had recovered from COVID-19. CDR3s leave out the opening cysteine and the closing phenylalanine or tryptophan. Clone size is stated in some rows and not others, as once, few, many or a class when expanded.

CDR3 protein: ASSLVILAGYSGANVLT
J gene: TRBJ2-6
clone size: .
V gene: TRBV7-8

CDR3 protein: ASSFWTRTEAF
J gene: TRBJ1-1
clone size: .
V gene: TRBV7-2

CDR3 protein: ASSLTRDRWQPQH
J gene: TRBJ1-5
clone size: .
V gene: TRBV7-8

CDR3 protein: SASPLPTEETQY
J gene: TRBJ2-5
clone size: .
V gene: TRBV20-1

CDR3 protein: ASKGTSTDYEQY
J gene: TRBJ2-7
clone size: .
V gene: TRBV2

CDR3 protein: ATGGETDTQY
J gene: TRBJ2-3
clone size: .
V gene: TRBV6-1

CDR3 protein: ASSKPVEGANTEAF
J gene: TRBJ1-1
clone size: .
V gene: TRBV21-1

CDR3 protein: ASSLGQGRGSNEKLF
J gene: TRBJ1-4
clone size: .
V gene: TRBV7-9

CDR3 protein: SANAGDNSPLH
J gene: TRBJ1-6
clone size: .
V gene: TRBV20-1

CDR3 protein: ASSSGGYT
J gene: TRBJ1-2
clone size: .
V gene: TRBV28

CDR3 protein: ASSPSPTSEQF
J gene: TRBJ2-1
clone size: .
V gene: TRBV11-2

CDR3 protein: SAEDSLAKNIQY
J gene: TRBJ2-4
clone size: .
V gene: TRBV20-1

CDR3 protein: ASSQVGESPLH
J gene: TRBJ1-6
clone size: few
V gene: TRBV4-3

CDR3 protein: ASSLRSRAAGELF
J gene: TRBJ2-2
clone size: .
V gene: TRBV27

CDR3 protein: ASSRHEGPGTGELF
J gene: TRBJ2-2
clone size: once
V gene: TRBV5-3

CDR3 protein: AWRNKKGGNSPLH
J gene: TRBJ1-6
clone size: .
V gene: TRBV30

CDR3 protein: ASSRTRNTGELF
J gene: TRBJ2-2
clone size: medium-sized
V gene: TRBV7-3

CDR3 protein: ASSQIGRQARGSQETQY
J gene: TRBJ2-5
clone size: .
V gene: TRBV4-2

CDR3 protein: ASSGTSGGTDTQY
J gene: TRBJ2-3
clone size: once
V gene: TRBV2

CDR3 protein: ASSLVQGASYEQY
J gene: TRBJ2-7
clone size: .
V gene: TRBV5-1

CDR3 protein: ASRMGPYSNQPQH
J gene: TRBJ1-5
clone size: .
V gene: TRBV5-1

CDR3 protein: ASSLPTGAGSANYGYT
J gene: TRBJ1-2
clone size: .
V gene: TRBV12-3/TRBV12-4

CDR3 protein: SAPQLNYGYT
J gene: TRBJ1-2
clone size: .
V gene: TRBV20-1

CDR3 protein: ASSLGRGAYSPLH
J gene: TRBJ1-6
clone size: .
V gene: TRBV11-2

CDR3 protein: ASRRELGGFDGYT
J gene: TRBJ1-2
clone size: .
V gene: TRBV5-5

CDR3 protein: ASKVQHYDGYT
J gene: TRBJ1-2
clone size: .
V gene: TRBV19

CDR3 protein: ASSQAGYYGYT
J gene: TRBJ1-2
clone size: .
V gene: TRBV4-2

CDR3 protein: SATYRTGAYEQY
J gene: TRBJ2-7
clone size: .
V gene: TRBV20-1

CDR3 protein: ASSLRGWANYGYT
J gene: TRBJ1-2
clone size: .
V gene: TRBV5-1

CDR3 protein: ASSFPRGGSTFSVLT
J gene: TRBJ2-6
clone size: few
V gene: TRBV7-2

CDR3 protein: AYARGLSTDTQY
J gene: TRBJ2-3
clone size: .
V gene: TRBV30

CDR3 protein: ASSLVDLGDTQY
J gene: TRBJ2-3
clone size: .
V gene: TRBV7-9

CDR3 protein: ASSLRGQAGSPLH
J gene: TRBJ1-6
clone size: .
V gene: TRBV5-1

CDR3 protein: ASSLPAGEAF
J gene: TRBJ1-1
clone size: .
V gene: TRBV7-9

CDR3 protein: SARPPGGYQPQH
J gene: TRBJ1-5
clone size: .
V gene: TRBV20-1

CDR3 protein: ASSPPGAGGETQY
J gene: TRBJ2-5
clone size: .
V gene: TRBV18